Presented here are 3 T cell receptor beta chains from one specimen sequenced in a study of OX40 agonist ivuxolimab in advanced cancers. The table came from immunoSEQ multiplex PCR; TCRdb's copy has only in-frame clones and leaves some out. The sample consists of 55,000 to 75,000 clones, roughly 80% of them appearing once. The sequenced sample was CD4+ or CD8+ T cells sorted from blood, obtained in a trial of the OX40 agonist ivuxolimab. Receptors originate from an adult with an advanced solid tumor such as melanoma, head and neck, liver or kidney cancer.

The rearrangement links TRBV5-4 to TRBJ2-3; maybe TRBD1 (5 bases). From germline, CDR1 is SGHNT and CDR2 YYREEE (reference sequence). Trimming pared 0 bases from V and 1 base from J, leaving 9 bases between. The CDR3 consists of 15 residues. The CDR3 bases are TGTGCCAGCAGCTTGGAACCGACAGGCACAGATACGCAGTATTTT. The encoded protein is CASSLEPTGTDTQYF.

The chain links TRBV18 to TRBJ1-4; TRBD1 aligns across 8 bases. J was trimmed by 7 bases and V by 3 bases; bases with no gene match: 7. The CDR3 totals 15 residues. In germline, CDR1 is KGHSH, CDR2 LQKENI. CDR3 DNA: TGTGCCAGCTCACCCAAGACAGGGGAAGGTGAAAAACTGTTTTTT. Translating it yields CASSPKTGEGEKLFF.

J is TRBJ2-2 and V is TRBV7-9, with D possibly matching TRBD1 (6 bases). The germline V gene encodes CDR1 SEHNR and CDR2 FQNEAQ (reference sequence). The CDR3 contains 17 residues. The germline V and J ends were trimmed by 0 bases and 2 bases, with 13 bases remaining between them. The CDR3 reads CASSLAQKGGNTGELFF. CDR3 DNA sequence: TGTGCCAGCAGCTTAGCGCAAAAAGGGGGTAACACCGGGGAGCTGTTTTTT.